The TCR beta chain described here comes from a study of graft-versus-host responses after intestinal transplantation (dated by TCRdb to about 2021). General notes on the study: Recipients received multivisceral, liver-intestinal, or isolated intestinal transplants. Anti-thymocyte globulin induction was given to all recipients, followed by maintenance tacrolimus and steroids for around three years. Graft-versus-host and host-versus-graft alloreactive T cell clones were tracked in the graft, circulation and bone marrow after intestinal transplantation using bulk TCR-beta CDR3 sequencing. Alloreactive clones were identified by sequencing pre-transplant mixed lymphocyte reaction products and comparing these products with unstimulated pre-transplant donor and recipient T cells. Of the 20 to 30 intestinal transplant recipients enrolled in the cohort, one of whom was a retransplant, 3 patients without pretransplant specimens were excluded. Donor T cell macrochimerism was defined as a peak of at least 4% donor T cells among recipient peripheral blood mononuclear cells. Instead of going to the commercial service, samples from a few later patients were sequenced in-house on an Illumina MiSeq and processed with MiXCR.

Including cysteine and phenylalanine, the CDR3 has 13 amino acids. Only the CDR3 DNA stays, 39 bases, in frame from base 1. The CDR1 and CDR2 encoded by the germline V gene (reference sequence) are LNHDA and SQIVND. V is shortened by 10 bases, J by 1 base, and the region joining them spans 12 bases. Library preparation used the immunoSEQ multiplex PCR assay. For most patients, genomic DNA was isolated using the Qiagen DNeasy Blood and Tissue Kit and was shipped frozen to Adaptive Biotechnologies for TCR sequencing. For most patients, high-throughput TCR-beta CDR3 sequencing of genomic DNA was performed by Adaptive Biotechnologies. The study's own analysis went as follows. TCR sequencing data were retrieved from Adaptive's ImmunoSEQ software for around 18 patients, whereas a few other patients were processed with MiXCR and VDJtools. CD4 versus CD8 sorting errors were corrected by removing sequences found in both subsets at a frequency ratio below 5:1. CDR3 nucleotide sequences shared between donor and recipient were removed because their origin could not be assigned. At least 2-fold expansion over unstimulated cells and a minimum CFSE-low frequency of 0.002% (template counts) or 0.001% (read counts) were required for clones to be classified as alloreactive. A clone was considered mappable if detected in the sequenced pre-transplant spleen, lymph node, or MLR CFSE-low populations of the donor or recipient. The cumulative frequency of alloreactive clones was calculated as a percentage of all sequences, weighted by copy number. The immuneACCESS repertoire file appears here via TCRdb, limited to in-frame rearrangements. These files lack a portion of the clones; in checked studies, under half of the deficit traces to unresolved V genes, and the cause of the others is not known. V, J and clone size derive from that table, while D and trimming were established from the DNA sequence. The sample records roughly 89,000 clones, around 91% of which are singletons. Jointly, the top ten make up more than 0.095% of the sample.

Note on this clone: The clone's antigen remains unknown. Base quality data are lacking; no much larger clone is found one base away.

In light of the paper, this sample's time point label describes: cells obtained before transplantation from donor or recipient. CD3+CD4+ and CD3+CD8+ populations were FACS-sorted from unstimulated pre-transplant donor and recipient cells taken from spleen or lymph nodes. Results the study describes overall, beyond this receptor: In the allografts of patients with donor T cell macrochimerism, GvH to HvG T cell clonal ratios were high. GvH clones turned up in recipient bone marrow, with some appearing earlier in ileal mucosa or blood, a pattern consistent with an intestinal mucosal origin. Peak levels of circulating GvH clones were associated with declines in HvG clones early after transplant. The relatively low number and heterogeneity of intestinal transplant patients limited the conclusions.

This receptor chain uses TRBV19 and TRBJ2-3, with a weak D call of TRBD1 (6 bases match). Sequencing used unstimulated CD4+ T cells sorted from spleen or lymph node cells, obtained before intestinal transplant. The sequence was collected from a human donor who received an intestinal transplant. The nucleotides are TGTGCCACCCAGAGACAGGGCACAGATACGCAGTATTTT. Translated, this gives CATQRQGTDTQYF.